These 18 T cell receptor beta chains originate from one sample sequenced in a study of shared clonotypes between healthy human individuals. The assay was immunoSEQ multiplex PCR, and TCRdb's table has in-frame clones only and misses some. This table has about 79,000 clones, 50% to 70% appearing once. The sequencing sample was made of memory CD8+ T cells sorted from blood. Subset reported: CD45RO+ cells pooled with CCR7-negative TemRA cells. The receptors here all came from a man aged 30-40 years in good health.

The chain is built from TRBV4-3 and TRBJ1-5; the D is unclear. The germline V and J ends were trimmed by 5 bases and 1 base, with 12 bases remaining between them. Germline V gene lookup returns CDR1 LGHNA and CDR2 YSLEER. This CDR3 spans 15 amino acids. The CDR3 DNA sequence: TGCGCCAGCAGCTCACGGGCCGTAAGCAATCAGCCCCAGCATTTT. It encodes CASSSRAVSNQPQHF.

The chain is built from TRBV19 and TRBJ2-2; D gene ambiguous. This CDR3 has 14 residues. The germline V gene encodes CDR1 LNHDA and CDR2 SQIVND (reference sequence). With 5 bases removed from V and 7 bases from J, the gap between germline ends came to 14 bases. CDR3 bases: TGTGCCAGTAGTCGTGACTGGTCCTTCGGGGAGCTGTTTTTT. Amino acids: CASSRDWSFGELFF.

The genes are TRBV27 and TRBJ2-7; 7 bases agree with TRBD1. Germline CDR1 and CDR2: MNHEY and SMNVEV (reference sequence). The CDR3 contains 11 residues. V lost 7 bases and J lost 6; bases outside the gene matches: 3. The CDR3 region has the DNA TGTGCCAGCACCAGGGGGAGCGAGCAGTACTTC. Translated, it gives CASTRGSEQYF.

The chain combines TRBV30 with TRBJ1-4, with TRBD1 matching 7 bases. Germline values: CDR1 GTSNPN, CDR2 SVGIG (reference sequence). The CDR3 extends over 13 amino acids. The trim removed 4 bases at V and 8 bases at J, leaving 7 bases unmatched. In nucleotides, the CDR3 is TGTGCCTGGACTTGGGACAGCTCGGAAAAACTGTTTTTT. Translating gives CAWTWDSSEKLFF.

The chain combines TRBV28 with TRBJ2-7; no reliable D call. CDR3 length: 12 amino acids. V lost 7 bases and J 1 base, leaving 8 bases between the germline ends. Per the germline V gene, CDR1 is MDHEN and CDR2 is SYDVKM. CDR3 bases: TGTGCCAGCACCGGAAGATCCTACGAGCAGTACTTC. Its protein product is CASTGRSYEQYF.

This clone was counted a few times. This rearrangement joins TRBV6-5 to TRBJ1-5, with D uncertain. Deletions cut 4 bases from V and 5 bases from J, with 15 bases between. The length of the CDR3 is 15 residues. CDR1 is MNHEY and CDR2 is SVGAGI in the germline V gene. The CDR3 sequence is CASSFSLGGDQPQHF. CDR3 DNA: TGTGCCAGCAGTTTCTCGCTGGGAGGAGATCAGCCCCAGCATTTT.

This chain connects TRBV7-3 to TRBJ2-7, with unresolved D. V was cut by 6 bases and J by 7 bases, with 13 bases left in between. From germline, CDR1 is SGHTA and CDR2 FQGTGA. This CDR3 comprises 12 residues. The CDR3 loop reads CASSQTLGEQYF. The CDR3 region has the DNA TGTGCCAGCAGTCAGACGCTTGGGGAGCAGTACTTC.

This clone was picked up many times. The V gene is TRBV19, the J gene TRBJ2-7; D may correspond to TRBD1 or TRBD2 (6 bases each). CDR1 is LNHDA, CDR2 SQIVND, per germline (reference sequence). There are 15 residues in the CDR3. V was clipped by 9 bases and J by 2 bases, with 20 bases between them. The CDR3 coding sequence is TGTGCCAGCACTACGGAGGGACACACCACCTACGAGCAGTACTTC. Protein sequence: CASTTEGHTTYEQYF.

CDR3 nucleotide sequence: TGTGCCAGCAGCTACTTTGTCGGTAGCACAGATACGCAGTATTTT. Amino acids: CASSYFVGSTDTQYF. The V and J genes are TRBV11-2 and TRBJ2-3; no clear D. This CDR3 has 15 amino acids. From germline, CDR1 is SGHAT and CDR2 FQNNGV. Trimming took 4 bases from V and 0 from J, leaving 11 bases between them.

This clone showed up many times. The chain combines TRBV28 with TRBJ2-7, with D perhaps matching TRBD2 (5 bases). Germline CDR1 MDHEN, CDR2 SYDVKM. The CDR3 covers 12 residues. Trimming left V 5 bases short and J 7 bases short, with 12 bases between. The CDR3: CASSPGVWEQYF. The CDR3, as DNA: TGTGCCAGCAGTCCCGGGGTCTGGGAGCAGTACTTC.

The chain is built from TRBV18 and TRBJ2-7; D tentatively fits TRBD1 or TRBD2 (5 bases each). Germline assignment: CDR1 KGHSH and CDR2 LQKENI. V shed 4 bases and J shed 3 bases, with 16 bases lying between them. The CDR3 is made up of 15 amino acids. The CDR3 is CASSLSGTRDYEQYF. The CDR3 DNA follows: TGTGCCAGCTCACTTTCCGGGACGAGAGACTACGAGCAGTACTTC. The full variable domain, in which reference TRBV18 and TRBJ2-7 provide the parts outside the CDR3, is NAGVMQNPRHLVRRRGQEARLRCSPMKGHSHVYWYRQLPEEGLKFMVYLQKENIIDESGMPKERFSAEFPKEGPSILRIQQVVRGDSAAYFCASSLSGTRDYEQYFGPGTRLTVT.

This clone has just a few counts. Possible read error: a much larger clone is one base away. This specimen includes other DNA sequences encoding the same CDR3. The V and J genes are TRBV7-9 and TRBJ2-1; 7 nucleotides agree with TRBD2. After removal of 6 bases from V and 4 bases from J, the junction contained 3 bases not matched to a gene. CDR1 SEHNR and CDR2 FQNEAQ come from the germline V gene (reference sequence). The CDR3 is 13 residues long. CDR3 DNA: TGTGCCAGCAGGCTAGCGGATTACAATGAGCAGTTCTTC. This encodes CASRLADYNEQFF. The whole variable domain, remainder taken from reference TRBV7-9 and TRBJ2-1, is DTGVSQNPRHKITKRGQNVTFRCDPISEHNRLYWYRQTLGQGPEFLTYFQNEAQLEKSRLLSDRFSAERPKGSFSTLEIQRTEQGDSAMYLCASRLADYNEQFFGPGTRLTVL.

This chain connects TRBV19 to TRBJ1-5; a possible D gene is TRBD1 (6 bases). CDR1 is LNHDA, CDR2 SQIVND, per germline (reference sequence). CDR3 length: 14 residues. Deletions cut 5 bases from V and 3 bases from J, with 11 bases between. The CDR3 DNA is TGTGCCAGTAGTTTCACAGGGCCCAATCAGCCCCAGCATTTT. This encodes CASSFTGPNQPQHF.

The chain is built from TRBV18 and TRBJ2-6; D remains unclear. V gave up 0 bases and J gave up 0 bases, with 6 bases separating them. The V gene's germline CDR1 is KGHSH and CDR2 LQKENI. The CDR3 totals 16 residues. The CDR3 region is CASSPPYTSGANVLTF. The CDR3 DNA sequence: TGTGCCAGCTCACCACCGTACACCTCTGGGGCCAACGTCCTGACTTTC.

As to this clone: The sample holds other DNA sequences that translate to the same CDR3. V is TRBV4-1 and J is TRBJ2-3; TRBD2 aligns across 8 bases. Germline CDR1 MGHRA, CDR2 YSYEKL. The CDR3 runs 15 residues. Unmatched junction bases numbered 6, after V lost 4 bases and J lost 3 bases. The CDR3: CASSPSGRGTDTQYF. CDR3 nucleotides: TGCGCCAGCAGCCCGAGCGGGAGAGGTACAGATACGCAGTATTTT.

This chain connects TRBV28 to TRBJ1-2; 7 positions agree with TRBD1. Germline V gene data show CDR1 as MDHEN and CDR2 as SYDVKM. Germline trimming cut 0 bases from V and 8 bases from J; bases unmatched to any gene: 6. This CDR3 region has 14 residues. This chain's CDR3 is CASSLWTTGQGYTF. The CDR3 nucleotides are TGTGCCAGCAGTTTATGGACGACAGGGCAGGGCTACACCTTC.

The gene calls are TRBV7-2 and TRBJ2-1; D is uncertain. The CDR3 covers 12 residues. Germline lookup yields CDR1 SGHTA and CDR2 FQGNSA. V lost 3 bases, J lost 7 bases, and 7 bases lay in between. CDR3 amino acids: CASSFLGNEQFF. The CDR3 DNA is TGTGCCAGCAGCTTCTTAGGGAATGAGCAGTTCTTC.

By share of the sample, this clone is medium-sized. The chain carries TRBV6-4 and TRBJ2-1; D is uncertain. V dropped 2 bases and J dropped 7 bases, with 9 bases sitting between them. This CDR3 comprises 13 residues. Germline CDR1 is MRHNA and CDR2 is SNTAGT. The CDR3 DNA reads TGTGCCAGCAGTGACGGAGCTCAAAATGAGCAGTTCTTC. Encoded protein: CASSDGAQNEQFF.